Sequencing of this TCR beta chain was carried out in a study of T-cell reconstitution after alpha-beta-depleted transplantation in children. Researchers prepared the TCRbeta library using unique molecular identifiers, the study reports. From the PCR reads, TCRdb called clonotypes with MiXCR, one entry per CDR3 protein. The sample lists approximately 800,000 distinct CDR3 sequences, 15% to 20% occurring once. On this clonotype itself: Its antigen is as yet unknown.

J gave up 8 bases and V 2 bases, and 11 bases lay outside the gene matches. The CDR3 spans 16 residues. Germline loops: CDR1 SGHRS, CDR2 YFSETQ. Study-level points and caveats: Several hundred expanded graft clones reportedly were the source of alpha-beta T cells about two months after transplant. T-cell numbers and diversity, one year after transplant, stemmed largely from T cells that were newly produced. From surviving recipient T cells and thymic progenitors came the high day-60 TCRbeta diversity observed in some patients.

The V call is TRBV5-1, the J call TRBJ2-1, with 9 nucleotides matching TRBD2. This clonotype was obtained from a male patient between 5 and 17 years old who had a stem cell transplant for acute lymphoblastic leukemia, so the T cells may come from the graft donor. The input for sequencing was PBMCs, mostly from graft donor cells, taken 360 days after TCRalphabeta/CD19-depleted stem cell transplant. The CDR3 spells CASSFLLAGTRDEQFF. The CDR3 coding sequence is TGCGCCAGCAGCTTTTTGCTAGCGGGAACCAGGGATGAGCAGTTCTTC.